This record covers a single TCR beta chain. In germline, CDR1 is MNHEY, CDR2 SVGAGI. J lost 5 bases, V lost 10 bases, and 4 bases had no gene match. This CDR3 spans 13 amino acids. Here immunoSEQ multiplex PCR was the method, and the copy in TCRdb shows in-frame clones only, minus some. The sample lists about 85,000 clones, 85% to 90% occurring once. This specimen comes from a study of control samples from healthy donors and cancer patients. Sequences were obtained from blood. The V call is TRBV6-5, the J call TRBJ1-6; 8 nucleotides align to TRBD1. This clonotype was obtained from a woman aged 55-70 years in good health. The CDR3 is CATKDRDNSPLHF. The CDR3 nucleotides are TGTGCCACCAAGGACAGGGATAATTCACCCCTCCACTTT.